The TCR beta chain under discussion was sequenced for a study of blood T cells in healthy people across ages. Per the germline V gene, CDR1 is SGHDN and CDR2 is FVKESK. CDR3 length equals 14 residues. This clonotype appeared a few times. Its cognate antigen is unknown. One end of the junction is discordant with germline, which a read error may explain. Whole-study findings and limits: Older individuals had lower TCR beta diversity per million T cells (the decline was roughly linear).

Alongside a J-beta primer mix, a sample-barcoded 5' primer served in a second PCR lasting roughly 6 to 12 cycles. TCRdb reanalysed the 5' RACE reads using MiXCR and keeps one entry per CDR3 protein. There are about 760,000 distinct CDR3 sequences in the sample; around 25% occur only once, and just under 9.5% lies in the top ten. The same sample was also used in a study of T cells of mothers and their children. This second study says: Each donor was one of three healthy Caucasian mothers or one of their six children. The extracted RNA was employed in its entirety for cDNA synthesis, at 1.5 ug per 15 ul.

The clonotype comes from a boy between 5 and 17 years old in good health. The specimen sequenced was blood. The chain combines TRBV14 with TRBJ2-5, with no clear D. CDR3 DNA: TGTGCCGGCAGCCATATAGGGTTTCAAGAGACCCAGTACTTC. Translating gives CAGSHIGFQETQYF.